The 29 T cell receptor beta chains below were found in one sample sequenced in a study of blood T cell repertoires in COVID-19. Sequencing was performed with immunoSEQ multiplex PCR; in TCRdb, only in-frame clones are kept and a portion is missing. This sample has roughly 140,000 clones, with approximately 90% found just once. The sequencing sample was made of peripheral blood. The receptors here all came from a human donor in a cohort sampled during active COVID-19.

The chain uses TRBV27 and TRBJ2-7, with D possibly TRBD1 on 6 matching bases. Trimming removed 4 bases from V and 7 bases from J, with 14 bases in between. The CDR3 covers 13 residues. The V gene's germline CDR1 is MNHEY and CDR2 SMNVEV (reference sequence). The CDR3 region is CASSSTGPGEQYF. The CDR3 DNA is TGTGCCAGCAGTTCGACAGGTCCGGGGGAGCAGTACTTC.

V usage is TRBV6-2 or TRBV6-3 and J usage is TRBJ2-1, with a weak D call TRBD1 (6 bases). The CDR3 loop spans 14 amino acids. Germline values: CDR1 MNHEY, CDR2 SVGEGT. The V gene lost 6 bases and the J gene lost 3 bases, with 12 bases spanning the gap. The chain's CDR3 is CASSSGTIYNEQFF. The CDR3 nucleotides are TGTGCCAGCAGCTCCGGGACAATCTACAATGAGCAGTTCTTC.

This rearrangement joins TRBV6-6 to TRBJ2-2, with TRBD1 identical over 8 bases. CDR3 size: 16 residues. CDR1 and CDR2 from the germline V gene are MNHNY and SVGAGI (reference sequence). J gave up 3 bases and V 2 bases, and 5 bases lay outside the gene matches. CDR3 bases: TGTGCCAGCAGTTACGGGCAGGGGGCTTACACCGGGGAGCTGTTTTTT. This encodes CASSYGQGAYTGELFF.

The V call is TRBV6-5, the J call TRBJ2-7; D may be TRBD1 (6 bases). In germline, CDR1 is MNHEY, CDR2 SVGAGI. The V end was cut by 8 bases, the J end by 5 bases, with 13 bases between. The CDR3 length is 12 residues. Here the CDR3 DNA reads TGTGCCAGCTGGACAGTTTCGGACGAGCAGTACTTC. Its protein is CASWTVSDEQYF.

V is TRBV9 and J is TRBJ2-1; 11 bases line up with TRBD2. After removal of 3 bases from V and 8 bases from J, the junction contained 13 bases not matched to a gene. Germline V CDR1 and CDR2: SGDLS, YYNGEE. The CDR3 runs 17 residues. The CDR3 region has the DNA TGTGCCAGCAGCGGCCCCTCATATAGCGGGGGGGCCTATGAGCAGTTCTTC. Protein: CASSGPSYSGGAYEQFF. Combining the CDR3 with reference TRBV9 and TRBJ2-1 gives the whole variable domain DSGVTQTPKHLITATGQRVTLRCSPRSGDLSVYWYQQSLDQGLQFLIQYYNGEERAKGNILERFSAQQFPDLHSELNLSSLELGDSALYFCASSGPSYSGGAYEQFFGPGTRLTVL.

V gene TRBV5-6 combines with J gene TRBJ2-3; 10 bases map to TRBD2. The CDR3 extends over 16 amino acids. V gave up 0 bases and J gave up 3 bases; unmatched junction bases: 4. The V gene's germline CDR1 is SGHDT and CDR2 YYEEEE. CDR3 amino acids: CASSLVLAGSTDTQYF. CDR3 coding DNA: TGTGCCAGCAGCTTGGTACTAGCGGGGTCGACAGATACGCAGTATTTT.

The chain is built from TRBV7-4 and TRBJ1-5; 8 bases line up with TRBD1. Germline CDR1 and CDR2: SGHVT and SQSDAQ. J was trimmed by 5 bases and V by 5 bases; bases with no gene match: 8. The CDR3 has 15 amino acids. The CDR3 loop reads CASSLPTGGDQPQHF. CDR3 coding DNA: TGTGCCAGCAGCCTTCCTACAGGGGGAGATCAGCCCCAGCATTTT. The full variable domain, rest sourced from reference TRBV7-4 and TRBJ1-5, is GAGVSQSPRYKVAKRGRDVALRCDSISGHVTLYWYRQTLGQGSEVLTYSQSDAQRDKSGRPSGRFSAERPERSVSTLKIQRTEQGDSAVYLCASSLPTGGDQPQHFGDGTRLSIL.

The chain uses TRBV5-1 and TRBJ2-7, with D unresolved. The V gene lost 0 bases and the J gene lost 3 bases, with 16 bases spanning the gap. Germline assignment: CDR1 SGHRS and CDR2 YFSETQ. The CDR3 length is 16 residues. In nucleotides, the CDR3 is TGCGCCAGCAGCTTGGCCATTGGGCTCCAGATCTACGAGCAGTACTTC. Translating gives CASSLAIGLQIYEQYF.

The chain joins TRBV27 to TRBJ1-2; TRBD1 matches at 7 bases. The V and J ends lost 5 bases and 4 bases, in that order; junction bases with no gene match: 10. The germline gives CDR1 MNHEY, CDR2 SMNVEV (reference sequence). The CDR3 spans 15 residues. CDR3 region: CASSPEGAPGYGYTF. In nucleotides, the CDR3 is TGTGCCAGCAGTCCCGAGGGGGCGCCGGGCTATGGCTACACCTTC.

This chain connects TRBV25-1 to TRBJ1-4; unclear D gene. Between the trimmed V and J ends, which lost 4 bases and 3 bases, there was a span of 9 bases. This CDR3 contains 14 residues. Germline loops: CDR1 MGHDK, CDR2 SYGVNS. CDR3 sequence reads: CASSGGVSNEKLFF. Written as DNA, the CDR3 is TGTGCCAGCAGTGGCGGGGTGTCTAATGAAAAACTGTTTTTT.

The rearrangement uses TRBV27 and TRBJ1-1; 9 bases fit TRBD1. Germline trimming cut 6 bases from V and 1 base from J; bases unmatched to any gene: 3. The CDR3 sequence is 14 residues long. Per germline, CDR1 MNHEY and CDR2 SMNVEV (reference sequence). In DNA form, the CDR3 reads TGTGCCAGCAGAGTGACAGGGGGGAACACTGAAGCTTTCTTT. Protein sequence: CASRVTGGNTEAFF.

The sample holds one count of this clone. The rearrangement links TRBV5-6 to TRBJ1-5; no firm D call. This CDR3 has 12 residues. V lost 1 base and J 3 bases, leaving 2 bases between the germline ends. CDR1 is SGHDT, CDR2 YYEEEE, per germline. CDR3 residues: CASSLYNQPQHF. CDR3 in DNA: TGTGCCAGCAGCTTGTACAATCAGCCCCAGCATTTT. The whole variable domain, filled in from reference TRBV5-6 and TRBJ1-5, reads DAGVTQSPTHLIKTRGQQVTLRCSPKSGHDTVSWYQQALGQGPQFIFQYYEEEERQRGNFPDRFSGHQFPNYSSELNVNALLLGDSALYLCASSLYNQPQHFGDGTRLSIL.

The rearrangement uses TRBV5-1 and TRBJ1-6; possibly TRBD1 for D (5 bases). The CDR3 consists of 15 residues. The V end was cut by 3 bases, the J end by 6 bases, with 13 bases between. Germline V gene lookup returns CDR1 SGHRS and CDR2 YFSETQ. The CDR3 loop is CASSSGGEVNSPLHF. The CDR3 bases are TGCGCCAGCAGCTCGGGGGGAGAGGTTAATTCACCCCTCCACTTT.

The chain uses TRBV5-8 and TRBJ1-2; D is uncertain. Germline CDR1 reads SGHTS; CDR2 reads YDEGEE. The length of the CDR3 is 16 residues. V was trimmed by 0 bases and J by 7 bases, leaving 19 bases between them. The CDR3 region is CASSLVAALLEGGYTF. The CDR3 DNA follows: TGTGCCAGCAGCTTGGTGGCAGCCCTTTTGGAGGGTGGCTACACCTTC.

The chain joins TRBV5-6 to TRBJ2-3; TRBD1 matches at 9 bases. This CDR3 comprises 17 residues. Germline V gives CDR1 SGHDT, CDR2 YYEEEE. With V trimmed by 5 bases and J by 2 bases, 12 bases remained unmatched. CDR3 in amino acids: CASSPPPGQGNTDTQYF. The CDR3 DNA is TGTGCCAGCAGTCCTCCTCCGGGACAGGGAAACACAGATACGCAGTATTTT.

The V call is TRBV29-1, the J call TRBJ1-3; D may be TRBD1 (6 bases). This CDR3 comprises 14 residues. V was shortened by 3 bases and J by 3 bases, with 12 bases between the two germline ends. The V gene's germline CDR1 is SQVTM and CDR2 ANQGSEA. Written as DNA, the CDR3 is TGCAGCGTTGAGACAGGATCTGGTGGAAACACCATATATTTT. Translation: CSVETGSGGNTIYF.

The chain recombines TRBV15 with TRBJ1-5; the match to TRBD1 covers 11 bases. The trim removed 5 bases at V and 5 bases at J, leaving 5 bases unmatched. This CDR3 is 15 amino acids long. Germline V gene lookup returns CDR1 LNHNV and CDR2 YYDKDF (reference sequence). The CDR3 loop reads CATSRDRGRHQPQHF. The CDR3 DNA reads as TGTGCCACCAGCCGGGACAGGGGGAGGCATCAGCCCCAGCATTTT.

The chain recombines TRBV5-1 with TRBJ2-1, with D possibly being TRBD1 (5 bases). The V end was cut by 4 bases, the J end by 6 bases, with 11 bases between. The CDR3 has 13 amino acids. Per germline, CDR1 SGHRS and CDR2 YFSETQ. The CDR3 region is CASSGDSLNEQFF. CDR3 in DNA: TGCGCCAGCAGCGGAGACAGTCTCAATGAGCAGTTCTTC.

J is TRBJ2-7 and V is TRBV7-8; 8 nucleotides match TRBD1. Losses at the gene ends were 2 bases for V and 2 bases for J; bases not matched to a gene: 8. This CDR3 has 16 residues. In germline, CDR1 is SGHVS, CDR2 FQNEAQ. The DNA for the CDR3 is TGTGCCAGCAGCTTACTCGCAGCGACAGGGGCCTACGAGCAGTACTTC. Its protein is CASSLLAATGAYEQYF.

The rearrangement joins TRBV9 to TRBJ1-6, with D perhaps TRBD1 (5 bases). Germline lookup yields CDR1 SGDLS and CDR2 YYNGEE. The CDR3 loop spans 13 amino acids. V lost 3 bases to trimming and J lost 6 bases, with 7 bases between them. For the CDR3, the DNA is TGTGCCAGCAGCGACAGGTTTAATTCACCCCTCCACTTT. Amino acids: CASSDRFNSPLHF.

This chain links TRBV7-9 with TRBJ2-3, with D tentatively TRBD1 (6 bases). The CDR3 has 17 amino acids. Trimming stripped 1 base from V and 1 base from J, with 15 bases between. CDR1 is SEHNR, CDR2 FQNEAQ, per germline (reference sequence). The CDR3 DNA is TGTGCCAGCAGCTTAGGGTGGTCGGCAGGGGGCACAGATACGCAGTATTTT. This encodes CASSLGWSAGGTDTQYF.

In this sample, this clone turned up once. The V gene is TRBV4-2, the J gene TRBJ1-5; D might be TRBD1 (5 bases). This CDR3 is built from 13 residues. Germline CDR1 and CDR2: LGHNA and YNFKEQ. The V and J ends lost 4 bases and 6 bases respectively, with 10 bases between them. The CDR3 reads CASSLIGAQPQHF. The DNA for the CDR3 is TGTGCCAGCAGCCTGATTGGGGCTCAGCCCCAGCATTTT.

The rearrangement uses TRBV24-1 and TRBJ2-7; D is undetermined. Trimming shortened V by 9 bases and J by 3 bases, and 5 bases separated the two germline ends. Germline V CDR1 and CDR2: KGHDR, SFDVKD. The CDR3 loop spans 10 amino acids. CDR3 region: CATSLYEQYF. CDR3 DNA: TGTGCCACCTCCCTCTACGAGCAGTACTTC.

The V call is TRBV11-2, the J call TRBJ2-5, with 12 nucleotides matching TRBD2. Germline V gene data show CDR1 as SGHAT and CDR2 as FQNNGV. V shed 5 bases, J shed 3 bases, and the junction held 4 bases outside the gene matches. The CDR3 is 15 amino acids. The DNA for the CDR3 is TGTGCCAGCAGCCAGGCTAGCGGGGGGGAAGAGACCCAGTACTTC. The encoded protein is CASSQASGGEETQYF.

The rearrangement links TRBV3-1 (or the pseudogene TRBV3-2) to TRBJ1-1; D is unclear. Germline loops: CDR1 LGHDT, CDR2 YNNKEL (reference sequence). This CDR3 is 14 amino acids long. V was cut by 0 bases and J by 2 bases, with 7 bases left in between. The CDR3 loop reads CASSQDSFNTEAFF. CDR3 DNA sequence: TGTGCCAGCAGCCAAGATAGTTTTAACACTGAAGCTTTCTTT.

The V and J genes are TRBV6-5 and TRBJ2-3; 7 bases fit TRBD1. The CDR3 sequence is 13 residues long. Trimming removed 6 bases from V and 4 bases from J; junction bases left unmatched: 4. From germline, CDR1 is MNHEY and CDR2 SVGAGI. The CDR3 bases are TGTGCCAGCAGGCCGACAGGGTCAGATACGCAGTATTTT. Translation gives CASRPTGSDTQYF.

The chain employs TRBV3-1 (or the pseudogene TRBV3-2) and TRBJ2-7; TRBD2 aligns across 9 bases. CDR1 is LGHDT, CDR2 YNNKEL, per germline (reference sequence). This CDR3 spans 14 amino acids. The junction had 4 bases not matched to a gene; V was cut back by 5 bases and J by 2 bases. CDR3 protein: CASSSTSGTYEQYF. Written as DNA, the CDR3 is TGTGCCAGCAGCTCGACTAGCGGTACCTACGAGCAGTACTTC.

The chain carries TRBV11-2 and TRBJ2-7; the D is unclear. Germline values: CDR1 SGHAT, CDR2 FQNNGV. Between the trimmed V and J ends, which lost 7 bases and 0 bases, there was a span of 13 bases. The CDR3 sequence is 14 residues long. The CDR3 region has the DNA TGTGCCAGCACGCCCCTTCTTAGCTCCTACGAGCAGTACTTC. Its protein product is CASTPLLSSYEQYF.

The rearrangement uses TRBV27 and TRBJ1-4, with TRBD1 identical over 7 bases. CDR1 and CDR2 (germline): MNHEY, SMNVEV (reference sequence). The junction had 6 bases not matched to a gene; V was cut back by 4 bases and J by 7 bases. The CDR3 has 14 amino acids. CDR3 in amino acids: CASSSAGGSEKLFF. The DNA of the CDR3 is TGTGCCAGCAGTTCCGCAGGGGGTAGTGAAAAACTGTTTTTT.